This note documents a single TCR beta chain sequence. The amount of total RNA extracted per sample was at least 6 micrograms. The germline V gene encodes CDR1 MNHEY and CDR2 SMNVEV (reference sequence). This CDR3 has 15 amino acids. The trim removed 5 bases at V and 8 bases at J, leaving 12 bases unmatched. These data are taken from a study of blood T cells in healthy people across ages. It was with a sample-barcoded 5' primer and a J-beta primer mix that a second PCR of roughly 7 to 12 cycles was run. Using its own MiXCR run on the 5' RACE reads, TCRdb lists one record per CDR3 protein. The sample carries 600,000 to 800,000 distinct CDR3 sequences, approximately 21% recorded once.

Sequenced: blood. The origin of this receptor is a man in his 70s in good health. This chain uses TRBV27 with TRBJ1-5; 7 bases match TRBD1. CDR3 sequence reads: CASSPQGQRWEPQHF. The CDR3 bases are TGTGCCAGCAGTCCCCAGGGACAGCGGTGGGAGCCCCAGCATTTT.